This TCR beta chain was profiled in a study of blood T cell repertoires in COVID-19. Study context: The United States, Italy and Spain provided the acute and convalescent COVID-19 samples. The analysed material was cDNA or gDNA that came from T cells, B-cell-depleted T cells, or PBMCs.

In the original analysis: Estimated nucleated cell counts came from reference gene primer amplification. TCRdb keeps only in-frame clones here, not all; method: immunoSEQ multiplex PCR. V and J calls and clone size are given by that table; D and trimming were obtained from the DNA. This repertoire shows approximately 100,000 clones, roughly 92% found once; its top ten account for around 5.4%. This clone appeared a single time. The sequence was collected from a man aged 70 or older with acute or convalescent COVID-19. Sequencing input: peripheral blood.

The CDR3, as DNA: TGTGCCAGCAGTTACTCTAGGGGGCGTATGGCCGGGGAGCTGTTTTTT. This codes for CASSYSRGRMAGELFF. The chain carries TRBV6-2 or TRBV6-3 and TRBJ2-2, with 7 bases identical to TRBD1. The junction had 7 bases not matched to a gene; V was cut back by 0 bases and J by 6 bases. Germline lookup yields CDR1 MNHEY and CDR2 SVGEGT. The CDR3 sequence is 16 residues long.